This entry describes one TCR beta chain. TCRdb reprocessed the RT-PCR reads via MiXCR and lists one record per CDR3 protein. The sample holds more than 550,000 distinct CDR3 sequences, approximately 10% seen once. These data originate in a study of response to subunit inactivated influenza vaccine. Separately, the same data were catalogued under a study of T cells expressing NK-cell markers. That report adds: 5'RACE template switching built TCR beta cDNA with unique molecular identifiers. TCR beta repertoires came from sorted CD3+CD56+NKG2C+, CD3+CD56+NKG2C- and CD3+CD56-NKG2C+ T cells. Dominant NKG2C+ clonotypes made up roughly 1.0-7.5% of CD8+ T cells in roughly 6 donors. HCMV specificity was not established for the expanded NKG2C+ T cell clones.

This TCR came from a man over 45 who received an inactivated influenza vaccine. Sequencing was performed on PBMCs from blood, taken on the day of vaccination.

DNA of the CDR3: TGTGCCAGCAGCTTTAACTTCGAGCAGTACTTC. Protein sequence: CASSFNFEQYF. The gene calls are TRBV5-6 and TRBJ2-7; D gene unclear. V was clipped by 2 bases and J by 6 bases, with 6 bases between them. Germline V gives CDR1 SGHDT, CDR2 YYEEEE. The CDR3 runs 11 residues. Variable domain in full (rest from reference TRBV5-6 and TRBJ2-7): DAGVTQSPTHLIKTRGQQVTLRCSPKSGHDTVSWYQQALGQGPQFIFQYYEEEERQRGNFPDRFSGHQFPNYSSELNVNALLLGDSALYLCASSFNFEQYFGPGTRLTVT.